Presented here are 26 T cell receptor beta chains from one specimen sequenced in a study of CXCR3-negative and CXCR3-positive naive CD8 T cells. 5' RACE with UMI labels generated the TRB cDNA libraries. TCRdb derives one entry per CDR3 protein from the 5' RACE reads, leaving out DNA. The repertoire shows approximately 88,000 distinct CDR3 sequences; the top ten hold about 1.5%. Sequencing input: naive CXCR3- CD8+ T cells from blood. Subset indicated: CD45RO-CCR7+CD27+CD95- naive CD8+ T cells lacking CXCR3 (TNR3-). Every receptor here comes from a human donor in good health. Some clones in this sample may be carry-over from other donors' samples.

V usage is TRBV4-3 and J usage is TRBJ2-1; TCRdb names TRBD2, which stays unverified in the absence of DNA. This CDR3 comprises 17 residues. The V gene's germline CDR1 is LGHNA and CDR2 YSLEER. The CDR3 protein is CASSQALSRDYINEQFF.

The chain employs TRBV29-1 and TRBJ1-1; the D gene TCRdb calls, TRBD1, cannot be checked with no DNA. The CDR3 covers 17 residues. CDR1 is SQVTM and CDR2 is ANQGSEA in the germline V gene. CDR3: CSVPLSETTPMNTEAFF.

The CDR3 sequence: CSVTGSAGELFF. The chain combines TRBV29-1 with TRBJ2-2; TCRdb outputs TRBD1, but without DNA this stays unchecked. Germline CDR1 SQVTM, CDR2 ANQGSEA. The CDR3 spans 12 residues.

The V call is TRBV7-8, the J call TRBJ2-5; TCRdb names TRBD1, which stays unverified in the absence of DNA. Germline loops: CDR1 SGHVS, CDR2 FQNEAQ. CDR3 length: 15 amino acids. The CDR3 spells CASSFSGGSGETQYF.

The chain is built from TRBV5-1 and TRBJ2-7; without DNA, the TCRdb call of TRBD2 cannot be checked. This CDR3 has 15 amino acids. Germline V gives CDR1 SGHRS, CDR2 YFSETQ. This CDR3 reads CASSLTRVNSYEQYF.

V is TRBV29-1 and J is TRBJ1-2; the TCRdb call, TRBD1, lacks DNA for checking. The CDR3 is 14 residues long. CDR1 SQVTM and CDR2 ANQGSEA come from the germline V gene. The CDR3 here is CSVEDPDRAYGYTF.

The chain combines TRBV12-3 or TRBV12-4 with TRBJ2-5; TCRdb reports TRBD1, a call that lacks DNA to check it against. The CDR3 contains 16 residues. The CDR3 protein is CASSTRWTGGEETQYF.

CDR3 region: CASSPFTPGQVDTDTQYF. The genes are TRBV7-6 and TRBJ2-3; absent DNA, TCRdb's TRBD1 call cannot be checked. The CDR3 contains 18 residues. The germline gives CDR1 SGHVS, CDR2 FNYEAQ.

The chain is built from TRBV29-1 and TRBJ2-7; TCRdb picks TRBD1, but there is no DNA to check that call. From germline, CDR1 is SQVTM and CDR2 ANQGSEA. CDR3 size: 15 residues. CDR3 sequence reads: CSVDSSGQDTYEQYF.

V is TRBV29-1 and J is TRBJ1-1; TCRdb returns TRBD1, unconfirmable since there is no DNA. The CDR3 is 14 residues long. The germline V gene has CDR1 SQVTM and CDR2 ANQGSEA. CDR3 protein: CSVPPGTGGTEAFF.

This chain joins TRBV6-2 or TRBV6-3 and TRBJ2-7. The germline V gene has CDR1 MNHEY and CDR2 SVGEGT. CDR3 length equals 13 residues. CDR3 amino acids: CASKEMDVYEQYF.

V is TRBV21-1 and J is TRBJ2-7; TCRdb names TRBD1, which stays unverified in the absence of DNA. TRBV21-1 is shown as a pseudogene. The CDR3 has 17 residues. The CDR3 is CASSKLPSWTRGHEQYF.

The chain uses TRBV6-2 or TRBV6-3 and TRBJ1-5; there is no DNA to check the TCRdb D call of TRBD1. The CDR3 totals 14 residues. The germline V gene has CDR1 MNHEY and CDR2 SVGEGT. The CDR3 spells CASSSGTGFQPQHF.

The chain couples TRBV20-1 to TRBJ1-2. Per the germline V gene, CDR1 is DFQATT and CDR2 is SNEGSKA (reference sequence). The CDR3 is 14 amino acids. The CDR3 spells CSARGLDGSYGYTF.

CDR3: CSVAETYEQYF. The J gene is TRBJ2-7, the V gene TRBV29-1. Germline V CDR1 and CDR2: SQVTM, ANQGSEA. The length of the CDR3 is 11 residues.

The chain employs TRBV5-8 and TRBJ1-1. This CDR3 contains 15 residues. Per germline, CDR1 SGHTS and CDR2 YDEGEE. CDR3 protein: CASSLLGKANTEAFF.

J is TRBJ2-7 and V is TRBV5-6. The germline CDR1 and CDR2 sequences are SGHDT and YYEEEE. The CDR3 is 14 residues long. The CDR3 spells CASSLGVSAYEQYF. Full variable domain (missing parts from reference TRBV5-6 and TRBJ2-7): DAGVTQSPTHLIKTRGQQVTLRCSPKSGHDTVSWYQQALGQGPQFIFQYYEEEERQRGNFPDRFSGHQFPNYSSELNVNALLLGDSALYLCASSLGVSAYEQYFGPGTRLTVT.

The V call is TRBV9, the J call TRBJ2-1; TCRdb reports TRBD1, a call that lacks DNA to check it against. CDR1 is SGDLS, CDR2 YYNGEE, per germline. This CDR3 is built from 15 residues. CDR3 loop: CASSGSGLYYNEQFF.

This chain joins TRBV5-1 and TRBJ2-1; TCRdb indicates TRBD2, and absent DNA this call remains unverified. Germline CDR1 reads SGHRS; CDR2 reads YFSETQ. This CDR3 is built from 16 residues. The CDR3 region is CDSSSGTSGDGNEQFF. Full variable domain (rest looked up from reference TRBV5-1 and TRBJ2-1): KAGVTQTPRYLIKTRGQQVTLSCSPISGHRSVSWYQQTPGQGLQFLFEYFSETQRNKGNFPGRFSGRQFSNSRSEMNVSTLELGDSALYLCDSSSGTSGDGNEQFFGPGTRLTVL.

This rearrangement joins TRBV4-3 to TRBJ2-5. The CDR3 length is 13 residues. CDR1 is LGHNA, CDR2 YSLEER, per germline. The CDR3 loop is CASSQVVGETQYF.

The V call is TRBV29-1, the J call TRBJ2-3. The CDR3 is 12 residues long. Looked up from germline, CDR1 is SQVTM and CDR2 is ANQGSEA. CDR3 protein: CSVLGVTDTQYF.

J is TRBJ2-1 and V is TRBV7-9; the TRBD1 assignment by TCRdb is unverifiable without DNA. The CDR3 spans 14 residues. Germline V gene lookup returns CDR1 SEHNR and CDR2 FQNEAQ (reference sequence). The CDR3 protein is CASSPGTPGNEQFF.

The V call is TRBV10-2, the J call TRBJ2-5. The CDR3 covers 13 residues. CDR1 and CDR2 (germline): WSHSY, SAAADI. The CDR3 spells CASSVGREETQYF.

The chain is built from TRBV6-2 or TRBV6-3 and TRBJ2-5; TCRdb names TRBD2, which stays unverified in the absence of DNA. The CDR3 contains 17 residues. Germline V gives CDR1 MNHEY, CDR2 SVGEGT. CDR3 in amino acids: CASSYSSSGGAEETQYF.

The chain recombines TRBV27 with TRBJ2-1; TCRdb lists TRBD2, though no DNA is available to test this call. There are 12 residues in the CDR3. Germline V gene sequence: CDR1 MNHEY, CDR2 SMNVEV (reference sequence). CDR3 region: CASSTSVGEQFF.

This chain joins TRBV29-1 and TRBJ2-2. Germline V lookup: CDR1 SQVTM, CDR2 ANQGSEA. The CDR3 contains 12 residues. The chain's CDR3 is CSVVLGAGELFF.